The rows below give T cell receptor beta chains drawn from one sample of a study of shared clonotypes between healthy human individuals. The repertoire was sequenced with immunoSEQ multiplex PCR; TCRdb's copy has only in-frame clones and lacks some. Found here are under 2,000,000 clones, 85% to 95% of them singletons; the top ten hold 0.9% to 1.5%. Material for sequencing was naive CD8+ T cells sorted from blood. The receptors originated from a man younger than 35 in good health. Both conserved end residues are part of each CDR3. Fields, in order: J gene, D gene, clone size, V gene, CDR3 protein, CDR3 DNA. The D gene is left open where the match is weak. Some rows have no size entry. The others give once, few or many, or a class for an expanded clone.

j_call: TRBJ2-2
d_call: TRBD2
clone_size: once
v_call: TRBV4-1
cdr3_aa: CASSPSGGGTGELFF
cdr3_nt: TGCGCCAGCAGTCCCAGCGGGGGAGGCACCGGGGAGCTGTTTTTT

j_call: TRBJ2-7
d_call: .
clone_size: .
v_call: TRBV13
cdr3_aa: CASSFRTVSYEQYF
cdr3_nt: TGTGCCAGCAGCTTCCGGACAGTGTCCTACGAGCAGTACTTC

j_call: TRBJ1-3
d_call: TRBD1
clone_size: .
v_call: TRBV9
cdr3_aa: CASSVGTGYSGNTIYF
cdr3_nt: TGTGCCAGCAGCGTAGGGACAGGTTACTCTGGAAACACCATATATTTT

j_call: TRBJ2-1
d_call: TRBD2
clone_size: .
v_call: TRBV18
cdr3_aa: CASRGLAVSSYNEQFF
cdr3_nt: TGTGCCAGCCGAGGACTAGCGGTTTCCTCTTACAATGAGCAGTTCTTC

j_call: TRBJ2-1
d_call: TRBD2
clone_size: .
v_call: TRBV29-1
cdr3_aa: CSVVGRKGTSGSHSSYNEQFF
cdr3_nt: TGCAGCGTTGTAGGAAGGAAGGGGACTAGCGGGAGTCATTCGAGCTACAATGAGCAGTTCTTC

j_call: TRBJ2-1
d_call: .
clone_size: .
v_call: TRBV27
cdr3_aa: CATHGLSNEQFF
cdr3_nt: TGTGCCACCCACGGACTGAGCAATGAGCAGTTCTTC

j_call: TRBJ2-2
d_call: .
clone_size: .
v_call: TRBV30
cdr3_aa: CAWSSTAPGLFTGELFF
cdr3_nt: TGTGCCTGGAGTTCAACCGCGCCAGGTCTGTTCACCGGGGAGCTGTTTTTT

j_call: TRBJ2-1
d_call: TRBD2
clone_size: .
v_call: TRBV5-6
cdr3_aa: CASSYTGLAAYNEQFF
cdr3_nt: TGTGCCAGCAGCTACACGGGACTAGCGGCCTACAATGAGCAGTTCTTC

j_call: TRBJ2-1
d_call: .
clone_size: .
v_call: TRBV6-5
cdr3_aa: CASSSLGDEQFF
cdr3_nt: TGTGCCAGCAGTTCCCTCGGAGACGAGCAGTTCTTC

j_call: TRBJ2-7
d_call: .
clone_size: .
v_call: TRBV4-2
cdr3_aa: CASSQEPGLSYEQYF
cdr3_nt: TGTGCCAGCAGCCAAGAGCCGGGTCTCTCCTACGAGCAGTACTTC

j_call: TRBJ1-1
d_call: .
clone_size: .
v_call: TRBV6-1
cdr3_aa: CASEGDNTEAFF
cdr3_nt: TGTGCCAGCGAAGGGGATAACACTGAAGCTTTCTTT

j_call: TRBJ2-7
d_call: TRBD1
clone_size: .
v_call: TRBV7-2
cdr3_aa: CASSHPLGQGETYEQYF
cdr3_nt: TGTGCCAGCAGCCACCCCTTGGGACAGGGGGAGACCTACGAGCAGTACTTC

j_call: TRBJ2-7
d_call: .
clone_size: .
v_call: TRBV4-2
cdr3_aa: CASSQAVQATNHYEQYF
cdr3_nt: TGTGCCAGCAGCCAAGCGGTCCAGGCGACTAACCACTACGAGCAGTACTTC

j_call: TRBJ2-7
d_call: TRBD1
clone_size: .
v_call: TRBV30
cdr3_aa: CAWSSTGQAASYEQYF
cdr3_nt: TGTGCCTGGAGTTCCACCGGACAGGCCGCGTCCTACGAGCAGTACTTC

j_call: TRBJ1-2
d_call: .
clone_size: .
v_call: TRBV15
cdr3_aa: CATSRDAGGGYTF
cdr3_nt: TGTGCCACCAGCAGAGACGCGGGGGGTGGCTACACCTTC

j_call: TRBJ2-7
d_call: .
clone_size: .
v_call: TRBV10-2
cdr3_aa: CASSGGFSYEQYF
cdr3_nt: TGCGCCAGCAGTGGGGGATTTAGCTACGAGCAGTACTTC

j_call: TRBJ2-7
d_call: .
clone_size: .
v_call: TRBV4-3
cdr3_aa: CASSQDLQGTYEQYF
cdr3_nt: TGCGCCAGCAGCCAAGATCTCCAGGGTACCTACGAGCAGTACTTC

j_call: TRBJ2-7
d_call: .
clone_size: .
v_call: TRBV14
cdr3_aa: CASSQDSWDYEQYF
cdr3_nt: TGTGCCAGCAGCCAAGATAGTTGGGATTACGAGCAGTACTTC

j_call: TRBJ1-6
d_call: .
clone_size: .
v_call: TRBV15
cdr3_aa: CATSVQKYNSPLHF
cdr3_nt: TGTGCCACCAGCGTACAAAAATATAATTCACCCCTCCACTTT

j_call: TRBJ2-1
d_call: TRBD2
clone_size: .
v_call: TRBV7-2
cdr3_aa: CASSLGLAGSYNEQFF
cdr3_nt: TGTGCCAGCAGCTTAGGACTAGCGGGCTCCTACAATGAGCAGTTCTTC

j_call: TRBJ2-7
d_call: TRBD1
clone_size: .
v_call: TRBV6-1
cdr3_aa: CASSAPGTGIYEQYF
cdr3_nt: TGTGCCAGCAGTGCACCCGGGACAGGGATCTACGAGCAGTACTTC

j_call: TRBJ1-5
d_call: .
clone_size: .
v_call: TRBV19
cdr3_aa: CASSIRQVLPQPQHF
cdr3_nt: TGTGCCAGTAGTATCCGACAGGTTTTGCCACAGCCCCAGCATTTT

j_call: TRBJ1-1
d_call: .
clone_size: .
v_call: TRBV19
cdr3_aa: CASSIDLETVNTEAFF
cdr3_nt: TGTGCCAGTAGTATAGATCTAGAGACGGTGAACACTGAAGCTTTCTTT

j_call: TRBJ2-6
d_call: .
clone_size: .
v_call: TRBV6-1
cdr3_aa: CASSEYPTGVSGANVLTF
cdr3_nt: TGTGCCAGCAGTGAATATCCGACAGGTGTCTCTGGGGCCAACGTCCTGACTTTC

j_call: TRBJ2-1
d_call: TRBD1
clone_size: once
v_call: TRBV13
cdr3_aa: CASSAGTGGIDEQFF
cdr3_nt: TGTGCCAGCAGCGCCGGGACAGGGGGCATCGATGAGCAGTTCTTC

j_call: TRBJ1-1
d_call: .
clone_size: .
v_call: TRBV19
cdr3_aa: CASSIQQNTEAFF
cdr3_nt: TGTGCCAGTAGTATACAGCAAAACACTGAAGCTTTCTTT

j_call: TRBJ1-2
d_call: .
clone_size: .
v_call: TRBV9
cdr3_aa: CASSEGEEGYTF
cdr3_nt: TGTGCCAGCAGCGAGGGGGAGGAAGGCTACACCTTC

j_call: TRBJ2-7
d_call: TRBD2
clone_size: .
v_call: TRBV4-2
cdr3_aa: CASSQDGASGPYEQYF
cdr3_nt: TGTGCCAGCAGCCAAGATGGGGCTAGCGGTCCCTACGAGCAGTACTTC

j_call: TRBJ2-5
d_call: .
clone_size: .
v_call: TRBV25-1
cdr3_aa: CASSRGLQGYF
cdr3_nt: TGTGCCAGCAGTAGGGGATTGCAGGGGTACTTC

j_call: TRBJ2-7
d_call: TRBD1
clone_size: .
v_call: TRBV7-9
cdr3_aa: CASSQGTGPYEQYF
cdr3_nt: TGTGCCAGCAGCCAGGGGACAGGACCCTACGAGCAGTACTTC

j_call: TRBJ2-7
d_call: .
clone_size: .
v_call: TRBV6-1
cdr3_aa: CASSESSSYEQYF
cdr3_nt: TGTGCCAGCAGTGAATCCTCCTCCTACGAGCAGTACTTC

j_call: TRBJ2-2
d_call: .
clone_size: .
v_call: TRBV4-1
cdr3_aa: CASSQDAGGTGELFF
cdr3_nt: TGCGCCAGCAGCCAAGATGCGGGTGGAACCGGGGAGCTGTTTTTT

j_call: TRBJ2-5
d_call: TRBD1
clone_size: .
v_call: TRBV28
cdr3_aa: CASSYLTGARETQYF
cdr3_nt: TGTGCCAGCAGTTATTTAACAGGGGCACGGGAGACCCAGTACTTC

j_call: TRBJ2-3
d_call: TRBD1
clone_size: .
v_call: TRBV9
cdr3_aa: CASSAKPGQGVTDTQYF
cdr3_nt: TGTGCCAGCAGCGCTAAACCGGGACAGGGGGTCACAGATACGCAGTATTTT

j_call: TRBJ1-2
d_call: .
clone_size: .
v_call: TRBV6-1
cdr3_aa: CASSWRTNYGYTF
cdr3_nt: TGTGCCAGCAGCTGGCGGACAAACTATGGCTACACCTTC